The 20 T cell receptor beta chains given below trace back to one sample, sequenced in a study of human T cells and chemical hapten exposure. Documented time point: pre-sensitization, week 0. Described treatment: therapeutic diphenylcyclopropenone sensitization with weekly scalp DPC. TCRdb called the RACE reads again in MiXCR, with one record for every CDR3 protein. The sample records some 98,000 distinct CDR3 sequences, approximately 10% being singletons. Here the sequenced sample was whole blood, taken in connection with sensitization to the hapten diphenylcyclopropenone (DPC). The receptor set was obtained from a woman aged 55 to 70 with alopecia areata. Some clones in this sample may be carry-over from other donors' samples.

This clonotype occurred many times. The chain links TRBV2 to TRBJ1-2; D unclear. Trimming pared 4 bases from V and 5 bases from J, leaving 5 bases between. CDR1 is SNHLY and CDR2 is FYNNEI in the germline V gene. The length of the CDR3 is 11 residues. CDR3 residues: CASSGIYGYTF. The CDR3 DNA is TGTGCCAGCAGTGGAATATATGGCTACACCTTC.

Only a few counts were recorded for this clonotype. The genes are TRBV3-1 and TRBJ2-7; 8 bases match TRBD2. J lost 2 bases, V lost 0 bases, and 3 bases had no gene match. The CDR3 runs 15 residues. In germline, CDR1 is LGHDT, CDR2 YNNKEL (reference sequence). CDR3 DNA: TGTGCCAGCAGCCAAGATTTCGGGGGGGCCTACGAGCAGTACTTC. It encodes CASSQDFGGAYEQYF.

This chain connects TRBV12-3 or TRBV12-4 to TRBJ2-2; no clear D. Deletions cut 3 bases from V and 7 bases from J, with 9 bases between. The CDR3 covers 13 residues. CDR3 amino acids: CASSFQNVGELFF. The CDR3, as DNA: TGTGCCAGCAGTTTTCAGAATGTCGGGGAGCTGTTTTTT.

The chain carries TRBV9 and TRBJ2-5, with D possibly matching TRBD2 (7 bases). Trimming cost V 6 bases and J 5 bases, with 20 bases left between them. Germline CDR1 is SGDLS and CDR2 is YYNGEE. The CDR3 is 15 residues long. The CDR3 DNA reads TGTGCCAGCACCCTCGGACTAGGGGGTGTGGAGACCCAGTACTTC. Amino acids: CASTLGLGGVETQYF.

Ten or more counts support this clonotype. CDR3 residues: CSVDVGSTGELFF. Written as DNA, the CDR3 is TGCAGCGTTGATGTGGGGAGCACCGGGGAGCTGTTTTTT. V usage is TRBV29-1 and J usage is TRBJ2-2, with D possibly matching TRBD2 (5 bases). Germline CDR1 reads SQVTM; CDR2 reads ANQGSEA. The CDR3 has 13 residues. The germline V and J ends were trimmed by 3 bases and 4 bases, with 9 bases remaining between them.

This clonotype was seen a few times. V is TRBV2 and J is TRBJ1-5; D unclear. Germline loops: CDR1 SNHLY, CDR2 FYNNEI. V lost 8 bases and J lost 4, with 6 bases in between. The CDR3 totals 11 residues. CDR3 in amino acids: CASGENQPQHF. As DNA, the CDR3 is TGTGCCAGCGGGGAAAATCAGCCCCAGCATTTT.

The chain combines TRBV6-4 with TRBJ1-2; TRBD1 might be the D (6 bases). The germline V gene has CDR1 MRHNA and CDR2 SNTAGT. The CDR3 has 17 amino acids. Between the trimmed V and J ends, which lost 3 bases and 3 bases, there was a span of 20 bases. CDR3 bases: TGTGCCAGCAGTGAGACATGGACAGATCTAGATTACTATGGCTACACCTTC. This sequence encodes CASSETWTDLDYYGYTF.

This clonotype has at least ten counts. The chain uses TRBV11-2 and TRBJ2-3; 10 nucleotides agree with TRBD2. V trimming: 0 bases; J trimming: 1 base; junction bases outside the gene matches: 4. This CDR3 has 17 amino acids. The V gene's germline CDR1 is SGHAT and CDR2 FQNNGV. CDR3 nucleotides: TGTGCCAGCAGCTTAGATCCCGGGACTAGCGGCACAGATACGCAGTATTTT. It is translated as CASSLDPGTSGTDTQYF.

The rearrangement joins TRBV7-9 to TRBJ2-3; TRBD2 is a possible D gene (6 bases). Germline V gene lookup returns CDR1 SEHNR and CDR2 FQNEAQ (reference sequence). Trimming left V 4 bases short and J 0 bases short, with 14 bases between. This CDR3 spans 16 amino acids. CDR3 loop: CASSSPSGSSTDTQYF. The CDR3 DNA reads as TGTGCCAGCAGCTCACCGAGCGGGTCTAGCACAGATACGCAGTATTTT.

This chain links TRBV7-2 with TRBJ2-1; the D is unclear. Germline V gene lookup returns CDR1 SGHTA and CDR2 FQGNSA. Trimming stripped 3 bases from V and 2 bases from J, with 5 bases between. The CDR3 totals 13 residues. Written as DNA, the CDR3 is TGTGCCAGCAGCTTTGGGGCCTACAATGAGCAGTTCTTC. The encoded protein is CASSFGAYNEQFF.

This clonotype was counted many times. V usage is TRBV6-1 and J usage is TRBJ1-5; 10 nucleotides line up with TRBD1. The CDR3 runs to 15 residues. The junction had 3 bases not matched to a gene; V was cut back by 4 bases and J by 3 bases. Looked up from germline, CDR1 is MNHNS and CDR2 is SASEGT. CDR3 sequence: CASSADRGLNQPQHF. CDR3 nucleotide sequence: TGTGCCAGCAGTGCAGACAGGGGGCTCAATCAGCCCCAGCATTTT.

This clonotype was found many times. The germline gene is not matched at one end of the junction; a read error may be the cause. The chain links TRBV9 to TRBJ2-1, with 9 bases aligning to TRBD2. The length of the CDR3 is 16 residues. CDR1 is SGDLS and CDR2 is YYNGEE in the germline V gene. DNA for the CDR3: TGTGCCAGCAGCGTAGTATCTAGCGGGATGTACAATGAGCAGTCCTTC. Translating it yields CASSVVSSGMYNEQSF.

V usage is TRBV4-2 and J usage is TRBJ2-7, with TRBD1 identical over 8 bases. The V gene end was trimmed by 1 base and the J gene end by 6 bases; junction bases not matched to a gene: 11. Germline loops: CDR1 LGHNA, CDR2 YNFKEQ. The CDR3 is 16 amino acids. In DNA, the CDR3 is TGTGCCAGCAGCCAAGTATTTGGCAGGGGGCCGGCCGAGCAGTACTTC. This encodes CASSQVFGRGPAEQYF.

The gene calls are TRBV11-2 and TRBJ2-1, with 13 bases lining up with TRBD2. There are 21 residues in the CDR3. Losses at the gene ends were 4 bases for V and 5 bases for J; bases not matched to a gene: 20. Per germline, CDR1 SGHAT and CDR2 FQNNGV. For the CDR3, the DNA is TGTGCCAGCAGCTACTATCGACTAGCGGGGGGCGTTCGAGTGAGACACAATGAGCAGTTCTTC. It encodes CASSYYRLAGGVRVRHNEQFF.

This clonotype has more than one count but fewer than ten. The J gene is TRBJ2-5, the V gene TRBV10-3, with D possibly TRBD1 on 7 matching bases. The CDR3 has 16 residues. Trimming shortened V by 3 bases and J by 1 base, and 15 bases separated the two germline ends. From germline, CDR1 is ENHRY and CDR2 SYGVKD. The CDR3, as DNA: TGTGCCATCAGTGATTCTCAGGGGGGACTCCAAGAGACCCAGTACTTC. It is translated as CAISDSQGGLQETQYF.

The gene calls are TRBV4-2 and TRBJ2-1; D gene ambiguous. The V end was cut by 2 bases, the J end by 3 bases, with 5 bases between. CDR1 LGHNA and CDR2 YNFKEQ come from the germline V gene. The CDR3 has 13 residues. The CDR3 spells CASSQYNYNEQFF. The CDR3 DNA is TGTGCCAGCAGCCAATACAACTACAATGAGCAGTTCTTC.

This clonotype was counted a few times. The rearrangement links TRBV7-9 to TRBJ1-1; D call uncertain. V lost 5 bases and J 6 bases, leaving 13 bases between the germline ends. Germline values: CDR1 SEHNR, CDR2 FQNEAQ (reference sequence). CDR3 size: 13 residues. CDR3 DNA: TGTGCCAGCAGCAGGGCGGCGCCCGCTGAAGCTTTCTTT. This sequence encodes CASSRAAPAEAFF.

This clonotype was observed many times. V usage is TRBV5-1 and J usage is TRBJ2-2; D is unclear. The CDR3 has 15 amino acids. Germline CDR1 is SGHRS and CDR2 is YFSETQ. The V end was cut by 0 bases, the J end by 5 bases, with 11 bases between. Written as DNA, the CDR3 is TGCGCCAGCAGCTTGGGAGACACCTATACCGGGGAGCTGTTTTTT. Translation: CASSLGDTYTGELFF.

Ten or more counts support this clonotype. The V call is TRBV7-2, the J call TRBJ1-2; TRBD1 might be the D (5 bases). Germline CDR1 and CDR2: SGHTA and FQGNSA. The CDR3 is 16 amino acids. Trimming left V 9 bases short and J 5 bases short, with 25 bases between. CDR3 loop: CASTQGVQTREYGYTF. CDR3 DNA: TGTGCCAGTACCCAAGGGGTCCAGACCAGAGAATATGGCTACACCTTC.

This clonotype was seen a handful of times. The chain employs TRBV20-1 and TRBJ1-4; 7 bases fit TRBD1. V shed 0 bases, J shed 7 bases, and the junction held 11 bases outside the gene matches. Germline CDR1 reads DFQATT; CDR2 reads SNEGSKA (reference sequence). The CDR3 is 16 residues long. The CDR3 nucleotides read TGCAGTGCTAGAGACCCTCGGACAGGTTTGGGTGAAAAACTGTTTTTT. This sequence encodes CSARDPRTGLGEKLFF.